A single sample gave rise to the 21 T cell receptor beta chains below, sequenced in a study of T cells in Graves' hyperthyroidism and ophthalmopathy. RNA transcripts served as the template for amplifying TCR beta CDR3 regions. HTBI primers were employed in a first-round RT-PCR of the TCR CDR3. Via MiXCR, TCRdb re-called the multiplex PCR reads, giving one row per CDR3 protein. The table includes 650,000 to 700,000 distinct CDR3 sequences, approximately 15% detected once. The material sequenced was blood. Receptor source: a man aged 45-65 years with Graves' hyperthyroidism.

This clonotype was counted many times. The chain combines TRBV27 with TRBJ2-3, with D uncertain. There are 14 residues in the CDR3. V was shortened by 9 bases and J by 1 base, with 14 bases between the two germline ends. CDR1 MNHEY and CDR2 SMNVEV come from the germline V gene (reference sequence). The CDR3, as DNA: TGTGCCAGTTCTAGTCTAATGGGCACAGATACGCAGTATTTT. Its translation is CASSSLMGTDTQYF.

V gene TRBV10-3 combines with J gene TRBJ2-1, with D uncertain. Germline V gene lookup returns CDR1 ENHRY and CDR2 SYGVKD. The CDR3 has 14 amino acids. The V end was cut by 4 bases, the J end by 0 bases, with 7 bases between. CDR3 sequence: CAISGTSSYNEQFF. The CDR3 DNA reads as TGTGCCATCAGTGGGACCAGCTCCTACAATGAGCAGTTCTTC.

This clonotype was seen at least ten times. The V and J genes are TRBV29-1 and TRBJ2-1; D is perhaps TRBD2 (6 bases). The CDR3 is 16 residues long. Between the trimmed V and J ends, which lost 3 bases and 0 bases, there was a span of 15 bases. Germline CDR1 reads SQVTM; CDR2 reads ANQGSEA. The CDR3: CSVEWAGRYSYNEQFF. The CDR3, as DNA: TGCAGCGTTGAGTGGGCCGGGAGATACTCCTACAATGAGCAGTTCTTC.

V is TRBV6-1 and J is TRBJ1-1; a possible D gene is TRBD1 (5 bases). Germline V gives CDR1 MNHNS, CDR2 SASEGT. This CDR3 has 12 residues. V was shortened by 7 bases and J by 2 bases, with 8 bases between the two germline ends. CDR3 sequence: CASKDINTEAFF. CDR3 bases: TGTGCCAGCAAGGACATTAACACTGAAGCTTTCTTT.

CDR3 in DNA: TGTGCCAGCAGTTACGGCGCGACCCCATCGTACAATGAGCAGTTCTTC. It yields the protein CASSYGATPSYNEQFF. The chain couples TRBV6-5 to TRBJ2-1; D unclear. Trimming took 2 bases from V and 4 from J, leaving 15 bases between them. The germline gives CDR1 MNHEY, CDR2 SVGAGI. This CDR3 comprises 16 residues.

Turning to this clonotype: Its ends do not fully match the called genes, so a read error is possible. The gene calls are TRBV29-1 and TRBJ2-1; D uncertain. The CDR3 totals 11 residues. In germline, CDR1 is SQVTM, CDR2 ANQGSEA. The CDR3 region is CSVEGNNEQFF. In DNA, the CDR3 is TGCAGCGTCGAAGGTAACAATGAGCAGTTCTTC.

This clonotype was counted at least ten times. The chain has TRBV12-3 or TRBV12-4 and TRBJ1-6; D is ambiguous. This CDR3 comprises 15 residues. V dropped 5 bases and J dropped 6 bases, with 14 bases sitting between them. CDR3 bases: TGTGCCAGCAGTACTGGGGTGGGGAGTAATTCACCCCTCCACTTT. Amino acid sequence: CASSTGVGSNSPLHF.

This clonotype has at least ten counts. This chain links TRBV7-9 with TRBJ2-7; a weak D match, TRBD1 (6 bases). This CDR3 region has 15 residues. Germline V CDR1 and CDR2: SEHNR, FQNEAQ (reference sequence). Trimming shortened V by 4 bases and J by 3 bases, and 16 bases separated the two germline ends. In DNA form, the CDR3 reads TGTGCCAGCAGCTCCCGGACGGGGACATTCTACGAGCAGTACTTC. This sequence encodes CASSSRTGTFYEQYF.

The sample holds a few counts of this clonotype. The chain is built from TRBV29-1 and TRBJ2-3; the D gene is possibly TRBD1 (5 bases). Germline CDR1 reads SQVTM; CDR2 reads ANQGSEA. The CDR3 sequence is 14 residues long. Trimming took off 0 bases at V and 5 bases at J, with 12 bases between the two ends. The CDR3 loop reads CSVEDPQVRDTQYF. Here the CDR3 DNA reads TGCAGCGTTGAAGATCCACAGGTACGAGATACGCAGTATTTT.

This clonotype has at least ten counts. The chain links TRBV28 to TRBJ2-6; 8 nucleotides match TRBD1. This CDR3 contains 17 residues. J was trimmed by 4 bases and V by 5 bases; bases with no gene match: 10. Germline lookup yields CDR1 MDHEN and CDR2 SYDVKM. CDR3 region: CASSMISGGAGANVLTF. The CDR3 DNA reads as TGTGCCAGCAGTATGATATCAGGGGGCGCCGGGGCCAACGTCCTGACTTTC.

J is TRBJ2-7 and V is TRBV3-1; 7 bases agree with TRBD2. Germline V gene sequence: CDR1 LGHDT, CDR2 YNNKEL (reference sequence). The CDR3 has 16 amino acids. V lost 4 bases, J lost 0 bases, and 9 bases stayed unmatched. The CDR3 here is CASSRQSGIYSYEQYF. CDR3 bases: TGTGCCAGCAGCCGCCAAAGCGGGATTTACTCCTACGAGCAGTACTTC.

This clonotype was seen many times. The chain combines TRBV6-2 or TRBV6-3 with TRBJ2-7; 10 nucleotides agree with TRBD2. Germline V CDR1 and CDR2: MNHEY, SVGEGT. Trimming cost V 2 bases and J 5 bases; bases outside gene matches: 3. CDR3 length: 14 amino acids. The CDR3 coding sequence is TGTGCCAGCAGTTACGGCCTAGCGGGAGACGAGCAGTACTTC. It encodes CASSYGLAGDEQYF.

This clonotype appeared many times. This chain joins TRBV11-2 and TRBJ2-1, with TRBD2 as a possible D gene (5 bases). Germline V gene data show CDR1 as SGHAT and CDR2 as FQNNGV. The CDR3 is 15 residues long. V dropped 1 base and J dropped 3 bases, with 10 bases sitting between them. In DNA form, the CDR3 reads TGTGCCAGCAGCTTAGTAACTAGGTACTACAATGAGCAGTTCTTC. Translated: CASSLVTRYYNEQFF.

Concerning this clonotype itself: A read error may explain this, as a much larger clone is one base away. This sequence joins TRBV3-1 and TRBJ1-2; tentatively, D is TRBD1 (5 bases). This CDR3 has 13 residues. V lost 1 base and J 4 bases, leaving 7 bases between the germline ends. Germline V gives CDR1 LGHDT, CDR2 YNNKEL (reference sequence). CDR3 bases: TGTGCCAGCAGCCAAGGGGGGGGCTATGGCTACACCTTC. It specifies CASSQGGGYGYTF.

The chain recombines TRBV27 with TRBJ1-5, with 10 bases lining up with TRBD1. The V gene end was trimmed by 8 bases and the J gene end by 7 bases; junction bases not matched to a gene: 11. The CDR3 has 15 amino acids. Germline CDR1 and CDR2: MNHEY and SMNVEV (reference sequence). CDR3 in DNA: TGTGCCAGCCGAACTCCTGGACAGGGGGAACAGCCCCAGCATTTT. It codes for CASRTPGQGEQPQHF.

This clonotype came up a few times. At one end, the junction sequence differs from germline, possibly due to a read error. The V gene is TRBV7-3, the J gene TRBJ2-3; 8 bases map to TRBD2. Germline values: CDR1 SGHTA, CDR2 FQGTGA. The CDR3 has 17 amino acids. The chain's CDR3 is CASSQESGGDPADTQYF. CDR3 DNA sequence: TGCGCCAGCAGCCAAGAATCGGGGGGGGATCCGGCAGATACGCAGTATTTT.

In its sample, this clonotype was seen a few times. J is TRBJ2-1 and V is TRBV20-1; 7 bases align to TRBD2. Germline CDR1 is DFQATT and CDR2 is SNEGSKA (reference sequence). V lost 3 bases, J lost 0 bases, and 5 bases stayed unmatched. The CDR3 is 15 amino acids. The CDR3 DNA is TGCAGTGCTAGTTCCAGCGGGGCCTCCTACAATGAGCAGTTCTTC. As protein: CSASSSGASYNEQFF.

On this clonotype itself: Given the absence of the conserved phenylalanine or tryptophan at the CDR3 end, a read error is likely. V gene TRBV20-1 combines with J gene TRBJ2-5, with a tentative D call TRBD2 (6 bases). Germline CDR1 is DFQATT and CDR2 is SNEGSKA (reference sequence). This CDR3 region has 16 residues. V lost 0 bases and J 1 base, leaving 15 bases between the germline ends. The CDR3 reads CSARDPLAGLQETQYL. The CDR3 region has the DNA TGCAGTGCTAGAGATCCCCTGGCGGGACTCCAAGAGACCCAGTACCTC.

The chain has TRBV4-1 and TRBJ2-2; no clear D. From germline, CDR1 is MGHRA and CDR2 YSYEKL. The CDR3 covers 17 residues. The V and J ends lost 1 base and 0 bases respectively, with 12 bases between them. CDR3 DNA sequence: TGCGCCAGCAGCCAAGTCCTCTCGGGCGCGAACACCGGGGAGCTGTTTTTT. This encodes CASSQVLSGANTGELFF.

The chain recombines TRBV5-8 with TRBJ2-3; D possibly corresponds to TRBD2 (5 bases). The CDR3 spans 16 residues. Germline V gene data show CDR1 as SGHTS and CDR2 as YDEGEE. V lost 4 bases, J lost 2 bases, and 17 bases lay in between. CDR3 protein: CASSPHLTSITDTQYF. CDR3 DNA: TGTGCCAGCAGCCCCCACCTAACTAGTATCACAGATACGCAGTATTTT.

This clonotype has ten or more counts. The genes are TRBV28 and TRBJ1-1, with TRBD1 matching over 7 bases. The CDR3 has 14 residues. The ends lost 5 bases at V and 4 bases at J; junction bases unmatched: 7. Germline V CDR1 and CDR2: MDHEN, SYDVKM. For the CDR3, the DNA is TGTGCCAGCAGTATCCAGGGGGGACCCACTGAAGCTTTCTTT. The encoded protein is CASSIQGGPTEAFF. The whole variable domain, filled in from reference TRBV28 and TRBJ1-1, reads DVKVTQSSRYLVKRTGEKVFLECVQDMDHENMFWYRQDPGLGLRLIYFSYDVKMKEKGDIPEGYSVSREKKERFSLILESASTNQTSMYLCASSIQGGPTEAFFGQGTRLTVV.